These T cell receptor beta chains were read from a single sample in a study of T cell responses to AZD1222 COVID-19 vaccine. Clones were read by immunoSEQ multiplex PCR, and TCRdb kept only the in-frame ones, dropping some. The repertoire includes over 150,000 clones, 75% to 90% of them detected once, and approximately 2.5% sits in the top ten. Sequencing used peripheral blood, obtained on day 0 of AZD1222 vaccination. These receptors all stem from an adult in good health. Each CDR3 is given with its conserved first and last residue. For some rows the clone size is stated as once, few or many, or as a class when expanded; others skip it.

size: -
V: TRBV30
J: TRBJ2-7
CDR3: CAWSSRDGFYEQYF

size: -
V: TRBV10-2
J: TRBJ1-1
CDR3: CATSAFGNTEAFF

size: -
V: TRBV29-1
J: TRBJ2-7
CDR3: CSVEVTDYEQYF

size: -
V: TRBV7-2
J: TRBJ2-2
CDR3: CASSLGYQASTGELFF

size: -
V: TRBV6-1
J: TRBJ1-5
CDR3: CASSTGQGAGQPQHF

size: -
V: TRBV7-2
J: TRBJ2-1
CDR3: CASSQQGTSGGGEQFF

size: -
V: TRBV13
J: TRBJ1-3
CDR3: CASSLRDRVGVSGNTIYF

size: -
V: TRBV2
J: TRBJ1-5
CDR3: CASSGYRVRSNQPQHF

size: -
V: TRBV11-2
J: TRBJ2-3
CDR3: CASSHRLVTDTQYF

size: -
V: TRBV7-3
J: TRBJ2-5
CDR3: CARILAGGPASQETQYF

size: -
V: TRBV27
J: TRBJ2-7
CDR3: CASSYWGPTYEQYF

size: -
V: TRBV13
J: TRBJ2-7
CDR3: CASSQDQGYSEQYF

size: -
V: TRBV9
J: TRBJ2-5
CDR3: CASSVVSGRTQETQYF

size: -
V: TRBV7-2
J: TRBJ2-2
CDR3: CASSRRGAGELFF

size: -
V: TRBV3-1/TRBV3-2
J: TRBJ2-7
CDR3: CASSQAPFGGGNYEQYF

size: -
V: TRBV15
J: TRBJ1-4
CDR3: CATSRAQEGGEKLFF

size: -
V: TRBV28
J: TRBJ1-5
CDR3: CASSSPGQNNQPQHF

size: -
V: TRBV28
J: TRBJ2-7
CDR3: CASSETGSYEQYF

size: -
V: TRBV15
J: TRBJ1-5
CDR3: CATSRDWQPQHF

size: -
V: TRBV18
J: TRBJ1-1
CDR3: CASSPQDQGTEAFF

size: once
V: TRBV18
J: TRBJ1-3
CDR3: CASSPLAQDGNTIYF

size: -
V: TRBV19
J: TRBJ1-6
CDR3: CASKAARGSSPLHF

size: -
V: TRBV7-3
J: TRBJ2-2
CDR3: CASSPQAGEKGELFF

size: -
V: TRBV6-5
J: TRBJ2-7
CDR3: CASKTQGLAGVEQYF

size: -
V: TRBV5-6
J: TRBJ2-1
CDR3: CASSPLTSGSSYEQFF

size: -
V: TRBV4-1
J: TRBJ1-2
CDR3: CASSSGREGAYGYTF

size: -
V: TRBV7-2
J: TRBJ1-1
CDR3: CASSLGVITGVGGTEAFF

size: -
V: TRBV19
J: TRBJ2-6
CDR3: CASSILVGSGANVLTF